Described below is a single TCR beta chain sequence and its context. The sample originates from a study of blood T cell repertoires in COVID-19. Background on the study: From T cells, B-cell-depleted T cells, or PBMCs came the material, which was cDNA or gDNA.

The CDR3 totals 14 residues. With V trimmed by 4 bases and J by 7 bases, 6 bases remained unmatched. Germline CDR1 reads SNHLY; CDR2 reads FYNNEI. TCRdb's table, derived via immunoSEQ multiplex PCR, lists solely in-frame clones and lacks some. This table has around 140,000 clones, 65% to 80% appearing once. Specimen: peripheral blood. The gene calls are TRBV2 and TRBJ2-5, with TRBD1 identical over 10 bases. This TCR came from an older woman with acute or convalescent COVID-19. The CDR3 coding sequence is TGTGCCAGCAGTGGGGGACAGGGGTCGCGGACCCAGTACTTC. Protein sequence: CASSGGQGSRTQYF.